One sample yielded the 30 T cell receptor beta chains listed below, sequenced in a study of T cells in Graves' hyperthyroidism and ophthalmopathy. Template material for amplifying TCR beta CDR3 regions consisted of RNA transcripts. The HTBI primer set served for first-round RT-PCR of the TCR CDR3. TCRdb processed the multiplex PCR reads anew with MiXCR; each CDR3 protein has one entry. The data show fewer than 500,000 distinct CDR3 sequences, roughly 15% seen once. The sequenced sample consisted of blood. These receptors all stem from a man between 18 and 29 years old with Graves' ophthalmopathy.

The chain is built from TRBV4-1 and TRBJ2-7, with D possibly TRBD2 on 6 matching bases. V was shortened by 0 bases and J by 3 bases, with 12 bases between the two germline ends. CDR3 length equals 15 residues. Per the germline V gene, CDR1 is MGHRA and CDR2 is YSYEKL. The CDR3 protein is CASSQEELGGYEQYF. CDR3 DNA sequence: TGCGCCAGCAGCCAAGAAGAACTCGGGGGCTACGAGCAGTACTTC.

Ten or more counts support this clonotype. The chain joins TRBV3-1 to TRBJ2-7, with D tentatively TRBD1 (5 bases). Germline values: CDR1 LGHDT, CDR2 YNNKEL (reference sequence). CDR3 size: 14 residues. Trimming shortened V by 4 bases and J by 2 bases, and 12 bases separated the two germline ends. This CDR3 is CASSLRGSTYEQYF. The CDR3 nucleotides read TGTGCCAGCAGCCTTAGGGGAAGCACCTACGAGCAGTACTTC.

This clonotype was observed many times. The DNA of the CDR3 is TGTGCCAGCAGCCAAGTACCGGAACCCCAAGAGACCCAGTACTTC. Its translation: CASSQVPEPQETQYF. This chain connects TRBV3-1 to TRBJ2-5; D call uncertain. The ends were cut back, 1 base at V and 1 base at J, with 10 bases in the middle. Per the germline V gene, CDR1 is LGHDT and CDR2 is YNNKEL (reference sequence). This CDR3 has 15 amino acids.

This clonotype was counted a few times. J is TRBJ2-7 and V is TRBV27; perhaps TRBD2 as D (5 bases). From germline, CDR1 is MNHEY and CDR2 SMNVEV (reference sequence). The CDR3 length is 15 residues. V shed 3 bases and J shed 6 bases, with 18 bases lying between them. The CDR3 region is CASSLIPGNSLEQYF. The CDR3 coding sequence is TGTGCCAGCAGTTTGATTCCCGGGAATTCCCTCGAGCAGTACTTC.

This clonotype was counted many times. The rearrangement links TRBV9 to TRBJ2-3; the match to TRBD2 covers 14 bases. The V gene end was trimmed by 4 bases and the J gene end by 3 bases; junction bases not matched to a gene: 10. CDR3 size: 18 residues. Germline CDR1 and CDR2: SGDLS and YYNGEE. The CDR3 loop is CASSSPGLAGDMTDTQYF. The CDR3 bases are TGTGCCAGCAGCTCTCCGGGACTAGCGGGAGATATGACAGATACGCAGTATTTT.

This clonotype was seen ten or more times. The chain couples TRBV4-1 to TRBJ2-7; 10 nucleotides match TRBD2. V trimming: 1 base; J trimming: 6 bases; junction bases outside the gene matches: 6. The CDR3 runs to 15 residues. The germline CDR1 and CDR2 sequences are MGHRA and YSYEKL. CDR3 loop: CASSQASGSSSEQYF. The CDR3 DNA reads as TGCGCCAGCAGCCAAGCTAGCGGGAGCTCGAGCGAGCAGTACTTC.

This clonotype appeared many times. At one end the junction does not follow the germline gene, possibly because of a read error. The chain combines TRBV11-2 with TRBJ2-7, with 9 bases aligning to TRBD1. The CDR3 covers 17 residues. Germline V CDR1 and CDR2: SGHAT, FQNNGV. CDR3 bases: TGTGCCAGCAGTTTAGGCGTACAGGGGGCTGTCACCTACGAGCAGTACTTC. Translated: CASSLGVQGAVTYEQYF.

This clonotype was seen ten or more times. The J gene is TRBJ2-3, the V gene TRBV20-1, with D possibly called TRBD1 or TRBD2 (6 bases each). The CDR3 runs 14 residues. The V end lost 3 bases, the J end lost 2 bases, and 12 bases lay between the germline ends. Germline V gene data show CDR1 as DFQATT and CDR2 as SNEGSKA (reference sequence). The CDR3 loop is CSASGGPDTDTQYF. DNA for the CDR3: TGCAGTGCTAGCGGGGGCCCCGACACAGATACGCAGTATTTT.

The V and J genes are TRBV29-1 and TRBJ2-5; D call uncertain. Between the trimmed V and J ends, which lost 0 bases and 5 bases, there was a span of 13 bases. In germline, CDR1 is SQVTM, CDR2 ANQGSEA. This CDR3 is 14 amino acids long. CDR3 nucleotide sequence: TGCAGCGTTGAAGATCATCTCCGGGCGGAGACCCAGTACTTC. Protein product: CSVEDHLRAETQYF. Based on the CDR3 plus reference TRBV29-1 and TRBJ2-5, the full variable domain is SAVISQKPSRDICQRGTSLTIQCQVDSQVTMMFWYRQQPGQSLTLIATANQGSEATYESGFVIDKFPISRPNLTFSTLTVSNMSPEDSSIYLCSVEDHLRAETQYFGPGTRLLVL.

The sample holds many counts of this clonotype. V usage is TRBV11-2 and J usage is TRBJ1-2, with 8 bases lining up with TRBD1. In germline, CDR1 is SGHAT, CDR2 FQNNGV. This CDR3 has 16 residues. The trim removed 1 base at V and 1 base at J, leaving 5 bases unmatched. The CDR3: CASSLVVGQDNYGYTF. CDR3 DNA: TGTGCCAGCAGCTTAGTGGTGGGACAGGATAACTATGGCTACACCTTC.

This clonotype was observed a few times. V and J are TRBV15 and TRBJ2-7; 7 nucleotides agree with TRBD1. The CDR3 spans 15 residues. CDR1 and CDR2 (germline): LNHNV, YYDKDF (reference sequence). V trimming: 9 bases; J trimming: 7 bases; junction bases outside the gene matches: 18. The CDR3, as DNA: TGTGCCACGTCTCCTGTTCGGGACAGTCCCAGGGAGCAGTACTTC. This codes for CATSPVRDSPREQYF.

This clonotype was observed at least ten times. The chain links TRBV10-3 to TRBJ2-3, with D tentatively TRBD2 (6 bases). Deletions cut 5 bases from V and 0 bases from J, with 12 bases between. Germline V gives CDR1 ENHRY, CDR2 SYGVKD. The CDR3 runs to 15 residues. The CDR3 sequence is CAISPLAMSTDTQYF. The CDR3 DNA reads as TGTGCCATCAGTCCCCTAGCGATGAGCACAGATACGCAGTATTTT.

In this sample, this clonotype turned up a few times. V gene TRBV20-1 combines with J gene TRBJ1-1; D unresolved. CDR1 DFQATT and CDR2 SNEGSKA come from the germline V gene (reference sequence). Trimming left V 8 bases short and J 2 bases short, with 9 bases between. This CDR3 comprises 11 residues. CDR3 bases: TGCAGTACTCCGTCAAACACTGAAGCTTTCTTT. Translation gives CSTPSNTEAFF.

V and J are TRBV15 and TRBJ1-1, with no clear D. Trimming pared 0 bases from V and 0 bases from J, leaving 5 bases between. The CDR3 extends over 14 amino acids. Germline lookup yields CDR1 LNHNV and CDR2 YYDKDF (reference sequence). CDR3 DNA: TGTGCCACCAGCAGAGACCAAATGAACACTGAAGCTTTCTTT. Amino acid sequence: CATSRDQMNTEAFF. Combining the CDR3 with reference TRBV15 and TRBJ1-1 gives the whole variable domain DAMVIQNPRYQVTQFGKPVTLSCSQTLNHNVMYWYQQKSSQAPKLLFHYYDKDFNNEADTPDNFQSRRPNTSFCFLDIRSPGLGDTAMYLCATSRDQMNTEAFFGQGTRLTVV.

This clonotype has ten or more counts. The CDR3 nucleotides are TGTGCCAGCATCCGGGGTGGGTACTACGGCAATGAGCAGTTCTTC. Translation gives CASIRGGYYGNEQFF. The rearrangement links TRBV12-3 or TRBV12-4 to TRBJ2-1, with D possibly being TRBD2 (5 bases). This CDR3 has 15 amino acids. V lost 7 bases to trimming and J lost 6 bases, with 19 bases between them.

The CDR3 DNA reads TGCGCCAGCAGCCGCCGACTAGCGGTGCTCACCGGGGAGCTGTTTTTT. It encodes CASSRRLAVLTGELFF. The chain employs TRBV4-1 and TRBJ2-2, with 9 positions matching TRBD2. Germline V gene lookup returns CDR1 MGHRA and CDR2 YSYEKL. This CDR3 contains 16 residues. V trimming: 4 bases; J trimming: 4 bases; junction bases outside the gene matches: 7.

At least ten counts were recorded for this clonotype. The V call is TRBV10-3, the J call TRBJ2-5, with TRBD2 as a possible D gene (6 bases). The CDR3 runs to 11 residues. CDR1 ENHRY and CDR2 SYGVKD come from the germline V gene. Trimming pared 4 bases from V and 14 bases from J, leaving 14 bases between. The chain's CDR3 is CAISVAEGLYF. The CDR3 DNA reads as TGTGCCATCAGTGTCGCGGAGGGTCTCTACTTC.

In this sample, this clonotype turned up many times. The chain links TRBV6-2 or TRBV6-3 to TRBJ2-1, with a tentative D call TRBD2 (6 bases). The germline CDR1 and CDR2 sequences are MNHEY and SVGEGT. The CDR3 has 15 amino acids. The V end was cut by 3 bases, the J end by 9 bases, with 18 bases between. Here the CDR3 DNA reads TGTGCCAGCAGTTATGCCGGGAGAGGGACCCGTGAGCAGTTCTTC. Amino acids: CASSYAGRGTREQFF.

This clonotype was detected only a few times. This chain connects TRBV5-4 to TRBJ2-7; D gene ambiguous. V gave up 9 bases and J gave up 0 bases, with 13 bases separating them. There are 13 residues in the CDR3. Per germline, CDR1 SGHNT and CDR2 YYREEE (reference sequence). The CDR3 reads CATMQAPSYEQYF. The CDR3 bases are TGTGCCACTATGCAAGCTCCCTCCTACGAGCAGTACTTC.

This clonotype was observed a handful of times. Germline is not matched at one junction end, which may reflect a read error. The chain joins TRBV7-9 to TRBJ2-5, with D unclear. In germline, CDR1 is SEHNR, CDR2 FQNEAQ (reference sequence). The CDR3 runs 11 residues. The CDR3: CASSLTPDLHF. CDR3 in DNA: TGTGCCAGCAGCTTAACACCAGATCTCCACTTC.

This clonotype was seen a few times. J is TRBJ2-7 and V is TRBV19; 7 bases align to TRBD1. This CDR3 has 13 residues. Unmatched junction bases numbered 6, after V lost 7 bases and J lost 3 bases. From germline, CDR1 is LNHDA and CDR2 SQIVND (reference sequence). CDR3 amino acids: CASTPGQIYEQYF. In DNA, the CDR3 is TGTGCCAGTACCCCGGGACAGATCTACGAGCAGTACTTC. The full variable domain, rest sourced from reference TRBV19 and TRBJ2-7, is DGGITQSPKYLFRKEGQNVTLSCEQNLNHDAMYWYRQDPGQGLRLIYYSQIVNDFQKGDIAEGYSVSREKKESFPLTVTSAQKNPTAFYLCASTPGQIYEQYFGPGTRLTVT.

This sequence joins TRBV7-8 and TRBJ1-2; 9 bases are a match to TRBD1. The CDR3 extends over 16 amino acids. Germline V gene lookup returns CDR1 SGHVS and CDR2 FQNEAQ. The junction had 11 bases not matched to a gene; V was cut back by 5 bases and J by 4 bases. CDR3 region: CASSHGQGRWIYGYTF. The CDR3 bases are TGTGCCAGCAGCCATGGACAGGGGCGCTGGATCTATGGCTACACCTTC.

This clonotype was counted at least ten times. V is TRBV30 and J is TRBJ1-1; TRBD1 matches at 7 bases. Germline V gene sequence: CDR1 GTSNPN, CDR2 SVGIG (reference sequence). Trimming removed 4 bases from V and 0 bases from J; junction bases left unmatched: 5. This CDR3 comprises 14 residues. CDR3 sequence: CAWTPGQMNTEAFF. CDR3 DNA: TGTGCCTGGACGCCGGGACAGATGAACACTGAAGCTTTCTTT.

This clonotype was seen only a few times. This rearrangement joins TRBV19 to TRBJ1-6, with D perhaps matching TRBD1 (6 bases). The germline V gene encodes CDR1 LNHDA and CDR2 SQIVND (reference sequence). This CDR3 region has 15 residues. Trimming stripped 4 bases from V and 4 bases from J, with 11 bases between. Here the CDR3 reads CASSTGEEYNSPLHF. The CDR3 bases are TGTGCCAGTAGTACAGGGGAAGAGTATAATTCACCCCTCCACTTT.

This clonotype was observed many times. CDR3 sequence: CAWRPLGTNYGYTF. DNA for the CDR3: TGTGCCTGGAGACCGCTGGGGACTAACTATGGCTACACCTTC. The rearrangement links TRBV30 to TRBJ1-2; D call uncertain. V lost 3 bases and J lost 0, with 11 bases in between. CDR3 length: 14 amino acids. The germline V gene has CDR1 GTSNPN and CDR2 SVGIG (reference sequence).

On this clonotype itself: A much larger clone sits a single nucleotide away, making a read error possible. Since the CDR3 does not end with the conserved phenylalanine or tryptophan, this likely comes from a read error. This chain links TRBV12-3 or TRBV12-4 with TRBJ2-2; no clear D gene. Trimming stripped 2 bases from V and 1 base from J, with 5 bases between. This CDR3 has 14 residues. The CDR3 DNA is TGTGCCAGCAGTTTACGGGTGAACACCGGGGAGCTGTTTCTT. It yields the protein CASSLRVNTGELFL.

This clonotype was detected a few times. The chain links TRBV6-1 to TRBJ2-1; D remains unclear. Germline assignment: CDR1 MNHNS and CDR2 SASEGT. The CDR3 consists of 10 residues. Trimming took 10 bases from V and 9 from J, leaving 10 bases between them. CDR3 sequence (DNA): TGTGCCACCCGTCCCATTGAGCAGTTCTTC. The encoded protein is CATRPIEQFF.

This clonotype was recorded a few times. V usage is TRBV10-1 and J usage is TRBJ2-3, with D tentatively TRBD2 (6 bases). This CDR3 has 13 amino acids. V lost 9 bases and J 2 bases, leaving 12 bases between the germline ends. Germline CDR1 and CDR2: WNHNN and SYGVQD (reference sequence). CDR3 residues: CASRDSPTDTQYF. Here the CDR3 DNA reads TGCGCCAGTCGGGACTCCCCCACAGATACGCAGTATTTT.

V is TRBV9 and J is TRBJ1-1; 10 nucleotides agree with TRBD1. Germline V lookup: CDR1 SGDLS, CDR2 YYNGEE. CDR3 size: 14 residues. The junction had 6 bases not matched to a gene; V was cut back by 0 bases and J by 10 bases. The CDR3 loop is CASSVDGTGELAFF. The CDR3 region has the DNA TGTGCCAGCAGCGTAGACGGGACAGGGGAATTAGCTTTCTTT.

V is TRBV10-1 and J is TRBJ2-1; D not certain. The CDR3 has 12 residues. In germline, CDR1 is WNHNN, CDR2 SYGVQD (reference sequence). The V end was cut by 3 bases, the J end by 9 bases, with 9 bases between. CDR3 region: CASSDLTPEQFF. CDR3 nucleotides: TGCGCCAGCAGTGATTTGACACCTGAGCAGTTCTTC.